The present TCR beta chain was sequenced within a study of blood T cell repertoires in COVID-19. Clones were sequenced by immunoSEQ multiplex PCR, and TCRdb holds only the in-frame ones, with some missing. This sample carries around 290,000 clones, 65% to 90% of them seen once, and the ten largest clones take about 12%. In germline, CDR1 is SGDLS, CDR2 YYNGEE. V was clipped by 2 bases and J by 11 bases; unmatched bases: 12. CDR3 size: 17 residues. The source material was peripheral blood. The gene calls are TRBV9 and TRBJ2-4, with 14 bases matching TRBD2. The TCR was taken from a woman aged 70-85 years with COVID-19, enrolled during active disease. CDR3 sequence: CASSVGTSGGAPILQYF. The CDR3 DNA sequence: TGTGCCAGCAGCGTGGGGACTAGCGGGGGAGCCCCCATACTTCAGTACTTC.